The source of this T cell receptor (beta chain) is a study of T cell responses to AZD1222 COVID-19 vaccine. Notes on the study in general: Regions 160-218 and 743-854 held dominance among vaccine-associated CD4 TCRs, which spanned spike.

Sequencing used immunoSEQ multiplex PCR; TCRdb keeps in-frame clones, though not all of them. The profile shows around 260,000 clones, more than 85% of them singletons. Remarks on this clone: Its antigen is unknown.

The specimen comprised peripheral blood, sampled on day 0 of AZD1222 vaccination. The receptor comes from an adult in good health.

The CDR3 coding sequence is TGTGCCAGCAGTCCCGACCTCCAAGAGACCCAGTACTTC. It translates to CASSPDLQETQYF. The rearrangement joins TRBV28 to TRBJ2-5; D unresolved. V lost 5 bases and J lost 1, with 8 bases in between. The V gene's germline CDR1 is MDHEN and CDR2 SYDVKM. The CDR3 totals 13 residues.